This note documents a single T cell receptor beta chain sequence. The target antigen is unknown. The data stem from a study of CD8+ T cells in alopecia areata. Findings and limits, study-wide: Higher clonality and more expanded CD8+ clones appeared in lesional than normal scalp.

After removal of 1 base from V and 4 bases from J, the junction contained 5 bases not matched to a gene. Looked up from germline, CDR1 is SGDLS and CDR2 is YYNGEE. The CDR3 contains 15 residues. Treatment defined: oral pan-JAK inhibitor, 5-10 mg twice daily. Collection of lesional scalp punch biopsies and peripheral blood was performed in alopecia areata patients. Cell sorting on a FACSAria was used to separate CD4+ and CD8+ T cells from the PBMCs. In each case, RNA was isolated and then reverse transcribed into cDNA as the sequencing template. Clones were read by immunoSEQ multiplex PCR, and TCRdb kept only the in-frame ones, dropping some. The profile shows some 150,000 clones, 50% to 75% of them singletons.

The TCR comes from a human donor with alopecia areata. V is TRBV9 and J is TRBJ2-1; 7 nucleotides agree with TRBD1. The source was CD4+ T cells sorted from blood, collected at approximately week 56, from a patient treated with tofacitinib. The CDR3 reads CASSVRGQGYNEQFF. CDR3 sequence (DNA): TGTGCCAGCAGCGTAAGGGGGCAAGGGTACAATGAGCAGTTCTTC.